These 8 T cell receptor beta chains share one sample of origin, sequenced in a study of T cell repertoires in cytomegalovirus infection. MiXCR was run by TCRdb on the reads, yielding one entry per CDR3 protein. The sample consists of about 600,000 distinct CDR3 sequences, roughly 26% of them appearing once. The sample was CD8+ T cells from PBMCs. The receptors stem from a human donor in good health (CMV status not recorded). Some clones in this sample may be carry-over from other donors' samples.

This clonotype has more than one count but fewer than ten. The rearrangement uses TRBV5-1 and TRBJ2-5; the match to TRBD2 covers 9 bases. The CDR3 extends over 16 amino acids. Germline assignment: CDR1 SGHRS and CDR2 YFSETQ. The V and J ends lost 7 bases and 0 bases, in that order; junction bases with no gene match: 10. The CDR3 reads CASGLGLAGHQETQYF. The CDR3 DNA reads TGCGCCAGCGGCCTGGGCCTAGCGGGGCACCAAGAGACCCAGTACTTC.

The CDR3 reads CSALTGTIGQPQHF. The DNA of the CDR3 is TGCAGTGCCCTTACCGGGACTATCGGTCAGCCCCAGCATTTT. The V and J genes are TRBV20-1 and TRBJ1-5, with D tentatively TRBD1 (5 bases). Deletions cut 6 bases from V and 6 bases from J, with 18 bases between. Germline V CDR1 and CDR2: DFQATT, SNEGSKA (reference sequence). CDR3 size: 14 residues.

The chain combines TRBV4-3 with TRBJ2-1; TRBD1 agrees at 7 bases. From germline, CDR1 is LGHNA and CDR2 YSLEER. V trimming: 3 bases; J trimming: 2 bases; junction bases outside the gene matches: 4. CDR3 size: 15 residues. CDR3 DNA: TGCGCCAGCAGCCACCAGACAGGGACCTACAATGAGCAGTTCTTC. Translated: CASSHQTGTYNEQFF.

V and J are TRBV7-9 and TRBJ1-2; TRBD1 might be the D (6 bases). Trimming cost V 3 bases and J 3 bases, with 11 bases left between them. This CDR3 region has 14 residues. Germline CDR1 SEHNR, CDR2 FQNEAQ (reference sequence). For the CDR3, the DNA is TGTGCCAGCAGCTTCGGACAGAAACACTATGGCTACACCTTC. It specifies CASSFGQKHYGYTF.

In its sample, this clonotype was seen once. A much more abundant neighbour one base away suggests this may be a read error. Since the CDR3 does not end with the conserved phenylalanine or tryptophan, this likely comes from a read error. The chain employs TRBV28 and TRBJ2-3, with TRBD1 identical over 8 bases. V gave up 5 bases and J gave up 2 bases; unmatched junction bases: 9. The CDR3 is 16 amino acids. Per the germline V gene, CDR1 is MDHEN and CDR2 is SYDVKM. The CDR3 sequence: CASSLGGQELTDTQYS. The CDR3 nucleotides read TGTGCCAGCAGTCTTGGGGGACAGGAACTCACAGATACGCAGTATTCT.

The chain carries TRBV6-5 and TRBJ2-1; TRBD2 might be the D (6 bases). CDR3 length: 13 amino acids. CDR1 is MNHEY and CDR2 is SVGAGI in the germline V gene. V lost 7 bases to trimming and J lost 7 bases, with 14 bases between them. CDR3 nucleotide sequence: TGTGCCAGCAATCCAGGTGGGGGGAATGAGCAGTTCTTC. Its protein is CASNPGGGNEQFF.

The rearrangement uses TRBV6-2 or TRBV6-3 and TRBJ1-1; D is unclear. The CDR3 consists of 15 residues. With 0 bases removed from V and 3 bases from J, the gap between germline ends came to 11 bases. CDR1 and CDR2 (germline): MNHEY, SVGEGT. The CDR3 sequence is CASSYSMPGYTEAFF. Written as DNA, the CDR3 is TGTGCCAGCAGTTACTCGATGCCCGGCTACACTGAAGCTTTCTTT.

This clonotype showed up many times. The J gene is TRBJ2-5, the V gene TRBV7-8; 7 bases are a match to TRBD1. The CDR3 has 17 residues. V lost 2 bases, J lost 1 base, and 10 bases stayed unmatched. Germline V gene data show CDR1 as SGHVS and CDR2 as FQNEAQ. CDR3 sequence: CASSLNTPGTVQETQYF. The CDR3 DNA sequence: TGTGCCAGCAGCTTAAATACCCCGGGGACAGTCCAAGAGACCCAGTACTTC.